These 32 T cell receptor beta chains share one sample of origin, sequenced in a study of T cell responses to AZD1222 COVID-19 vaccine. The data were produced by immunoSEQ multiplex PCR, yet TCRdb's version contains in-frame clones alone and is incomplete. The data show some 110,000 clones, with roughly 91% seen just once and 3.5% held by the top ten. The material was peripheral blood, obtained 28 days after the second AZD1222 dose. These receptors originate from an adult who received the AZD1222 COVID-19 vaccine.

This clone was counted between two and nine times. The genes are TRBV6-5 and TRBJ1-1; D gene unclear. Trimming left V 7 bases short and J 4 bases short, with 13 bases between. From germline, CDR1 is MNHEY and CDR2 SVGAGI. CDR3 length equals 13 residues. For the CDR3, the DNA is TGTGCCAGCAACCCAAGTAGATCCACTGAAGCTTTCTTT. Its protein product is CASNPSRSTEAFF.

This chain connects TRBV10-3 to TRBJ2-3; D may be TRBD1 (8 bases). Germline V CDR1 and CDR2: ENHRY, SYGVKD. This CDR3 has 16 residues. The V end lost 10 bases, the J end lost 2 bases, and 22 bases lay between the germline ends. CDR3 residues: CASRLTGGGTTDTQYF. For the CDR3, the DNA is TGTGCCAGTCGATTAACAGGGGGAGGGACCACAGATACGCAGTATTTT.

The V gene is TRBV2, the J gene TRBJ1-4; 7 bases are a match to TRBD1. Germline V gives CDR1 SNHLY, CDR2 FYNNEI. The CDR3 loop spans 10 amino acids. With V trimmed by 6 bases and J by 11 bases, 0 bases remained unmatched. The CDR3 nucleotides read TGTGCCAGCAGGACAGGGAAACTGTTTTTT. Its translation: CASRTGKLFF. The full variable domain, its missing parts supplied by reference TRBV2 and TRBJ1-4, is EPEVTQTPSHQVTQMGQEVILRCVPISNHLYFYWYRQILGQKVEFLVSFYNNEISEKSEIFDDQFSVERPDGSNFTLKIRSTKLEDSAMYFCASRTGKLFFGSGTQLSVL.

The chain joins TRBV29-1 to TRBJ1-2, with 7 bases matching TRBD1. V lost 3 bases to trimming and J lost 7 bases; unmatched junction nucleotides: 5. Looked up from germline, CDR1 is SQVTM and CDR2 is ANQGSEA. CDR3 length: 12 residues. The CDR3 loop reads CSVDRQGTGYTF. DNA of the CDR3: TGCAGCGTTGATAGACAGGGAACTGGCTACACCTTC.

This clone was seen only once. This chain uses TRBV6-5 with TRBJ1-2, with D unresolved. V was shortened by 0 bases and J by 4 bases, with 9 bases between the two germline ends. The CDR3 is 14 residues long. Germline CDR1 reads MNHEY; CDR2 reads SVGAGI. The CDR3, as DNA: TGTGCCAGCAGTTACTCGTTACGGTCCTATGGCTACACCTTC. This encodes CASSYSLRSYGYTF.

The chain uses TRBV19 and TRBJ2-7; D is unresolved. V lost 3 bases and J 6 bases, leaving 12 bases between the germline ends. The CDR3 is made up of 13 amino acids. Looked up from germline, CDR1 is LNHDA and CDR2 is SQIVND (reference sequence). The CDR3: CASSIGFMGEQYF. As DNA, the CDR3 is TGTGCCAGTAGTATCGGGTTTATGGGCGAGCAGTACTTC.

The rearrangement uses TRBV4-2 and TRBJ2-7; 7 positions agree with TRBD2. Germline V CDR1 and CDR2: LGHNA, YNFKEQ. With V trimmed by 0 bases and J by 5 bases, 4 bases remained unmatched. The length of the CDR3 is 14 residues. Here the CDR3 reads CASSQDRGDHEQYF. CDR3 nucleotide sequence: TGTGCCAGCAGCCAAGATCGGGGGGACCACGAGCAGTACTTC.

The J gene is TRBJ1-5, the V gene TRBV24-1; D is possibly TRBD1 (5 bases). V was clipped by 4 bases and J by 4 bases, with 10 bases between them. Per the germline V gene, CDR1 is KGHDR and CDR2 is SFDVKD. The CDR3 has 14 amino acids. CDR3 DNA: TGTGCCACCAGTGAGCATGAGGGGAATCAGCCCCAGCATTTT. It encodes CATSEHEGNQPQHF.

J is TRBJ1-2 and V is TRBV28, with D unresolved. Germline CDR1 reads MDHEN; CDR2 reads SYDVKM. V lost 5 bases to trimming and J lost 5 bases, with 9 bases between them. This CDR3 spans 12 amino acids. The CDR3 protein is CASSGGPYGYTF. The CDR3 nucleotides are TGTGCCAGCAGTGGCGGACCTTATGGCTACACCTTC.

This chain connects TRBV18 to TRBJ1-1; maybe TRBD1 (6 bases). V was cut by 5 bases and J by 2 bases, with 15 bases left in between. Germline CDR1 KGHSH, CDR2 LQKENI. The CDR3 extends over 15 amino acids. The CDR3 nucleotides read TGTGCCAGCTCATCGTCACAGGGCCCTAACACTGAAGCTTTCTTT. This gives the protein CASSSSQGPNTEAFF.

This clone was recorded only once. This chain uses TRBV9 with TRBJ1-3, with D perhaps matching TRBD1 (5 bases). Germline CDR1 reads SGDLS; CDR2 reads YYNGEE. This CDR3 has 18 residues. Trimming took 7 bases from V and 0 from J, leaving 23 bases between them. The CDR3 reads CASGDTTVDSYSGNTIYF. The DNA of the CDR3 is TGTGCCAGCGGGGATACAACCGTAGACAGTTACTCTGGAAACACCATATATTTT.

This clone showed up just once. The chain is built from TRBV5-1 and TRBJ2-7; the match to TRBD2 covers 8 bases. The CDR3 is made up of 14 amino acids. CDR1 SGHRS and CDR2 YFSETQ come from the germline V gene. The J segment lost 1 base and the V segment lost 7 bases, leaving 7 bases of the junction unmatched. The CDR3 DNA follows: TGCGCCAGCTTCGAGCGGGAGTGGTCCTACGAGCAGTACTTC. Protein product: CASFEREWSYEQYF.

This chain uses TRBV27 with TRBJ2-1; 8 nucleotides agree with TRBD2. CDR1 MNHEY and CDR2 SMNVEV come from the germline V gene (reference sequence). The ends lost 7 bases at V and 4 bases at J; junction bases unmatched: 6. There are 14 residues in the CDR3. CDR3 nucleotide sequence: TGTGCCAGCACCCGCGGGGGGACTTACAATGAGCAGTTCTTC. It specifies CASTRGGTYNEQFF.

The rearrangement uses TRBV7-7 and TRBJ2-7, with a possible D match to TRBD2 (5 bases). This CDR3 spans 13 amino acids. Germline lookup yields CDR1 SSHAT and CDR2 FNYEAQ (reference sequence). V was trimmed by 0 bases and J by 7 bases, leaving 10 bases between them. DNA for the CDR3: TGTGCCAGCAGCTTAGCCGACGCGGGTGAGCAGTACTTC. As protein: CASSLADAGEQYF.

The V call is TRBV5-4, the J call TRBJ2-1; 9 nucleotides match TRBD2. Germline V gives CDR1 SGHNT, CDR2 YYREEE (reference sequence). V lost 4 bases to trimming and J lost 12 bases; unmatched junction nucleotides: 14. This CDR3 has 15 amino acids. CDR3 loop: CASSPGLALTGGQFF. The CDR3 DNA reads TGTGCCAGCAGCCCCGGACTAGCGCTTACGGGGGGGCAGTTCTTC.

The chain uses TRBV19 and TRBJ2-1; D uncertain. Germline V gives CDR1 LNHDA, CDR2 SQIVND (reference sequence). This CDR3 comprises 13 residues. The V gene lost 2 bases and the J gene lost 4 bases, with 6 bases spanning the gap. This chain's CDR3 is CASSIQQYNEQFF. In nucleotides, the CDR3 is TGTGCCAGTAGTATACAACAGTACAATGAGCAGTTCTTC.

This clone was seen only once. V and J are TRBV3-1 (or the pseudogene TRBV3-2) and TRBJ2-7, with D tentatively TRBD2 (6 bases). V lost 4 bases and J 2 bases, leaving 18 bases between the germline ends. The V gene's germline CDR1 is LGHDT and CDR2 YNNKEL (reference sequence). This CDR3 has 16 amino acids. The chain's CDR3 is CASSRGGRLITYEQYF. CDR3 sequence (DNA): TGTGCCAGCAGCCGAGGAGGGCGTCTGATTACCTACGAGCAGTACTTC.

V gene TRBV23-1 combines with J gene TRBJ2-1; the D gene is possibly TRBD2 (6 bases). TRBV23-1 is noted as an ORF with a role that remains uncertain. The CDR3 consists of 14 residues. V was clipped by 0 bases and J by 8 bases, with 11 bases between them. The CDR3 is CASSQSGGYDEQFF. The CDR3 nucleotides are TGCGCCAGCAGTCAATCGGGGGGTTACGATGAGCAGTTCTTC.

The chain links TRBV10-1 to TRBJ2-3; TRBD2 might be the D (6 bases). The CDR3 length is 15 residues. Germline assignment: CDR1 WNHNN and CDR2 SYGVQD (reference sequence). V gave up 11 bases and J gave up 0 bases, with 18 bases separating them. The CDR3 region is CAVGSASASTDTQYF. CDR3 DNA sequence: TGCGCCGTCGGCAGCGCTAGCGCTAGCACAGATACGCAGTATTTT.

The chain links TRBV5-6 to TRBJ2-2, with D hard to call. Trimming removed 1 base at V and 2 bases at J, with 0 bases between. The CDR3 is 12 residues long. Germline V gene data show CDR1 as SGHDT and CDR2 as YYEEEE. The CDR3 region is CASSLNTGELFF. CDR3 nucleotides: TGTGCCAGCAGCTTGAACACCGGGGAGCTGTTTTTT.

This clone was counted once. The chain employs TRBV6-1 and TRBJ2-7; 7 bases map to TRBD1. V lost 4 bases and J lost 4; bases outside the gene matches: 4. The germline V gene encodes CDR1 MNHNS and CDR2 SASEGT. The CDR3 runs 13 residues. The CDR3 nucleotides are TGTGCCAGCAGTGGGGACAGAATTTACGAGCAGTACTTC. Translation: CASSGDRIYEQYF.

V and J are TRBV21-1 and TRBJ1-5; the DNA was not compared with TRBD1, the D call given in the table. TRBV21-1 is a listed pseudogene. This CDR3 comprises 15 residues. The CDR3 loop reads CASSKNPRVDQPQHF. The CDR3 region has the DNA TGTGCCAGCAGCAAAAACCCCAGGGTAGATCAGCCCCAGCATTTT.

The chain carries TRBV3-1 (or the pseudogene TRBV3-2) and TRBJ2-5, with a weak D call TRBD1 (5 bases). Trimming pared 6 bases from V and 3 bases from J, leaving 11 bases between. The V gene's germline CDR1 is LGHDT and CDR2 YNNKEL (reference sequence). The CDR3 covers 13 residues. The CDR3, as DNA: TGTGCCAGCAGTACCGACAGTGAAGAGACCCAGTACTTC. Protein: CASSTDSEETQYF.

The CDR3 loop reads CASSGWGEQYF. CDR3 in DNA: TGTGCCAGCAGTGGCTGGGGCGAGCAGTACTTC. V gene TRBV2 combines with J gene TRBJ2-7; D not resolved. Germline CDR1 is SNHLY and CDR2 is FYNNEI. This CDR3 spans 11 amino acids. V lost 4 bases to trimming and J lost 6 bases, with 7 bases between them.

The J gene is TRBJ2-1, the V gene TRBV6-2 or TRBV6-3; no clear D gene. Germline CDR1 and CDR2: MNHEY and SVGEGT. The CDR3 is made up of 16 amino acids. With 6 bases removed from V and 4 bases from J, the gap between germline ends came to 19 bases. The CDR3 spells CASSLNGPELYNEQFF. CDR3 coding DNA: TGTGCCAGCAGCTTGAACGGACCCGAGCTATACAATGAGCAGTTCTTC.

The chain couples TRBV6-5 to TRBJ2-1; TRBD1 agrees at 7 bases. Germline CDR1 and CDR2: MNHEY and SVGAGI. There are 14 residues in the CDR3. CDR3 DNA sequence: TGTGCGGCTACTCGAAAGGGGGCCCAAAATGAGCAGTTCTTC. Translation gives CAATRKGAQNEQFF.

The CDR3 sequence: CASSLMTMNYGYTF. As DNA, the CDR3 is TGTGCCAGCAGCCTCATGACGATGAACTATGGCTACACCTTC. The J gene is TRBJ1-2, the V gene TRBV7-9, with no clear D. This CDR3 has 14 residues. The germline gives CDR1 SEHNR, CDR2 FQNEAQ (reference sequence). Trimming removed 5 bases at V and 2 bases at J, with 12 bases between.

V gene TRBV6-5 combines with J gene TRBJ1-2; possible D gene TRBD1, 6 bases. Trimming shortened V by 5 bases and J by 4 bases, and 14 bases separated the two germline ends. There are 14 residues in the CDR3. Germline-derived CDR1 and CDR2 are MNHEY and SVGAGI. The CDR3 region has the DNA TGTGCCAGCAGTCCCAGACAGGAGCGCTATGGCTACACCTTC. This codes for CASSPRQERYGYTF.

The chain has TRBV5-1 and TRBJ2-1, with D unclear. Germline V gene lookup returns CDR1 SGHRS and CDR2 YFSETQ. This CDR3 has 12 amino acids. V lost 2 bases and J 7 bases, leaving 7 bases between the germline ends. CDR3 bases: TGCGCCAGCAGCTTTACCCCAAATGAGCAGTTCTTC. It is translated as CASSFTPNEQFF. Combining the CDR3 with reference TRBV5-1 and TRBJ2-1 gives the whole variable domain KAGVTQTPRYLIKTRGQQVTLSCSPISGHRSVSWYQQTPGQGLQFLFEYFSETQRNKGNFPGRFSGRQFSNSRSEMNVSTLELGDSALYLCASSFTPNEQFFGPGTRLTVL.

The chain carries TRBV25-1 and TRBJ2-4, with unresolved D. The CDR3 consists of 15 residues. Germline CDR1 is MGHDK and CDR2 is SYGVNS. Trimming took off 2 bases at V and 0 bases at J, with 8 bases between the two ends. The CDR3 DNA reads TGTGCCAGCAGTGAACCAACGGTAGCCAAAAACATTCAGTACTTC. This codes for CASSEPTVAKNIQYF.

The genes are TRBV5-5 and TRBJ2-3; weak D call: TRBD2 (5 bases). The V gene lost 2 bases and the J gene lost 2 bases, with 9 bases spanning the gap. CDR1 and CDR2 (germline): SGHKS, YYEKEE (reference sequence). The CDR3 loop spans 14 amino acids. The CDR3 loop reads CASSLRGYTDTQYF. In DNA form, the CDR3 reads TGTGCCAGCAGCTTACGGGGTTACACAGATACGCAGTATTTT.

This chain uses TRBV30 with TRBJ2-7; D uncertain. The V and J ends lost 0 bases and 9 bases respectively, with 12 bases between them. Germline CDR1 reads GTSNPN; CDR2 reads SVGIG (reference sequence). The CDR3 runs to 12 residues. CDR3 region: CAWSVRLDAQYF. CDR3 in DNA: TGTGCCTGGAGTGTACGACTTGACGCGCAGTACTTC.